The next 30 T cell receptor beta chains were all read from a single sample in a study of CD8+ T cells in alopecia areata. Sequencing used cDNA as its template, made by extracting RNA and reverse transcribing it. Clones were read by immunoSEQ multiplex PCR, and TCRdb kept only the in-frame ones, dropping some. Here the sample spans hundreds of thousands of clones, about 62% being singletons. Documented treatment: oral pan-JAK inhibitor, 5-10 mg twice daily. The sample here was CD4+ T cells sorted from blood, taken at week 52, from a patient treated with tofacitinib. The receptors stem from a human donor with alopecia areata.

The chain carries TRBV2 and TRBJ1-2; TRBD1 matches at 11 bases. The germline CDR1 and CDR2 sequences are SNHLY and FYNNEI. Unmatched junction bases numbered 0, after V lost 4 bases and J lost 2 bases. This CDR3 has 14 residues. CDR3 loop: CASSGDRGNYGYTF. The CDR3 nucleotides read TGTGCCAGCAGTGGGGACAGGGGGAACTATGGCTACACCTTC.

The V and J genes are TRBV12-5 and TRBJ1-5, with D perhaps TRBD1 (5 bases). The CDR3 covers 14 residues. Germline CDR1 is LGHNT and CDR2 is FRNRAP. V dropped 7 bases and J dropped 6 bases, with 16 bases sitting between them. CDR3: CASAVDSRGQPQHF. The CDR3 nucleotides read TGTGCTAGTGCCGTAGACTCGAGGGGTCAGCCCCAGCATTTT.

A word on this clone: Within the sample, other DNA sequences also encode this same CDR3. This chain links TRBV19 with TRBJ2-7; 7 nucleotides line up with TRBD1. The length of the CDR3 is 13 residues. The trim removed 5 bases at V and 2 bases at J, leaving 3 bases unmatched. The germline V gene has CDR1 LNHDA and CDR2 SQIVND (reference sequence). In DNA form, the CDR3 reads TGTGCCAGTAGTCCCGGGACAGCCTACGAGCAGTACTTC. Its translation: CASSPGTAYEQYF.

The chain couples TRBV6-5 to TRBJ2-7; 8 bases are shared with TRBD2. The CDR3 totals 15 residues. V was pared by 6 bases and J by 2 bases, with 9 bases of the junction left unmatched. Germline V gene sequence: CDR1 MNHEY, CDR2 SVGAGI. For the CDR3, the DNA is TGTGCCAGCAGCCCCACGGGGGGGCTGGCCTACGAGCAGTACTTC. Its translation is CASSPTGGLAYEQYF.

The table lists this clone with a few counts. The chain employs TRBV7-9 and TRBJ1-1, with a possible D match to TRBD1 (6 bases). Trimming took 2 bases from V and 7 from J, leaving 11 bases between them. Germline CDR1 SEHNR, CDR2 FQNEAQ (reference sequence). The CDR3 is 13 residues long. CDR3 bases: TGTGCCAGCAGCTTAAGGAGGGACATTGAAGCTTTCTTT. Translating gives CASSLRRDIEAFF. Together with reference TRBV7-9 and TRBJ1-1, the CDR3 gives the full variable domain: DTGVSQNPRHKITKRGQNVTFRCDPISEHNRLYWYRQTLGQGPEFLTYFQNEAQLEKSRLLSDRFSAERPKGSFSTLEIQRTEQGDSAMYLCASSLRRDIEAFFGQGTRLTVV.

The chain uses TRBV9 and TRBJ2-5, with D perhaps given as TRBD1 or TRBD2 (7 bases each). With 4 bases removed from V and 1 base from J, the gap between germline ends came to 11 bases. The CDR3 length is 14 residues. Germline V lookup: CDR1 SGDLS, CDR2 YYNGEE. The CDR3, as DNA: TGTGCCAGCAGCTCAGGGGGGGCCCAAGAGACCCAGTACTTC. This gives the protein CASSSGGAQETQYF. Supplemented by reference TRBV9 and TRBJ2-5, the full variable domain reads DSGVTQTPKHLITATGQRVTLRCSPRSGDLSVYWYQQSLDQGLQFLIQYYNGEERAKGNILERFSAQQFPDLHSELNLSSLELGDSALYFCASSSGGAQETQYFGPGTRLLVL.

The chain has TRBV29-1 and TRBJ2-5; D is possibly TRBD2 (5 bases). The germline V gene has CDR1 SQVTM and CDR2 ANQGSEA. The CDR3 is 12 residues long. V dropped 7 bases and J dropped 1 base, with 10 bases sitting between them. This chain's CDR3 is CSGRPTQETQYF. In DNA form, the CDR3 reads TGCAGCGGGAGGCCTACCCAAGAGACCCAGTACTTC.

This clone was seen a handful of times. The rearrangement joins TRBV5-6 to TRBJ2-5, with 7 bases that match TRBD1. Germline assignment: CDR1 SGHDT and CDR2 YYEEEE. The CDR3 extends over 16 amino acids. After removal of 4 bases from V and 0 bases from J, the junction contained 9 bases not matched to a gene. CDR3 amino acids: CASSLPGQDDQETQYF. CDR3 DNA: TGTGCCAGCAGCCTACCCGGACAGGACGACCAAGAGACCCAGTACTTC.

V and J are TRBV7-3 and TRBJ2-5; D possibly corresponds to TRBD1 (5 bases). This CDR3 is 13 amino acids long. The V gene lost 5 bases and the J gene lost 1 base, with 8 bases spanning the gap. Germline V gene data show CDR1 as SGHTA and CDR2 as FQGTGA. CDR3 nucleotide sequence: TGTGCCAGCAGCCTGGGGCCCCAAGAGACCCAGTACTTC. Amino acids: CASSLGPQETQYF.

Turning to this clone: The sample carries other DNA sequences with the same CDR3. The chain employs TRBV30 and TRBJ2-7, with a tentative D call TRBD2 (5 bases). Trimming removed 2 bases at V and 3 bases at J, with 8 bases between. Germline V gene data show CDR1 as GTSNPN and CDR2 as SVGIG (reference sequence). The CDR3 spans 12 residues. The CDR3 spells CAWSPGVYEQYF. CDR3 sequence (DNA): TGTGCCTGGAGTCCCGGGGTCTACGAGCAGTACTTC.

The chain uses TRBV29-1 and TRBJ1-1; perhaps TRBD1 as D (5 bases). V lost 8 bases and J lost 0, with 10 bases in between. The CDR3 extends over 12 amino acids. Germline V gene sequence: CDR1 SQVTM, CDR2 ANQGSEA. In DNA, the CDR3 is TGCAGCTTTCAGGGACTGAACACTGAAGCTTTCTTT. Protein sequence: CSFQGLNTEAFF.

The J gene is TRBJ2-3, the V gene TRBV5-1; D perhaps matches TRBD2 (6 bases). The CDR3 length is 15 residues. Germline-derived CDR1 and CDR2 are SGHRS and YFSETQ. Trimming left V 0 bases short and J 7 bases short, with 15 bases between. CDR3: CASSLGGAKEYTQYF. The DNA of the CDR3 is TGCGCCAGCAGCTTGGGCGGGGCCAAAGAATATACGCAGTATTTT.

The chain joins TRBV27 to TRBJ2-1; no reliable D call. From germline, CDR1 is MNHEY and CDR2 SMNVEV (reference sequence). The CDR3 runs to 14 residues. V was shortened by 2 bases and J by 1 base, with 6 bases between the two germline ends. As DNA, the CDR3 is TGTGCCAGCAGTTTAGGGCGGTCCTACAATGAGCAGTTCTTC. Its protein product is CASSLGRSYNEQFF.

This chain links TRBV7-2 with TRBJ2-5, with D unclear. Germline CDR1 and CDR2: SGHTA and FQGNSA. The CDR3 is 13 amino acids. The V gene lost 4 bases and the J gene lost 4 bases, with 10 bases spanning the gap. CDR3 amino acids: CASSYNRAETQYF. For the CDR3, the DNA is TGTGCCAGCAGCTACAATAGGGCAGAGACCCAGTACTTC.

Here the CDR3 DNA reads TGTGCCAGCAGCTTATTGGGACCGATCAATGAGCAGTTCTTC. Translating gives CASSLLGPINEQFF. The chain has TRBV5-4 and TRBJ2-1, with D perhaps TRBD1 or TRBD2 (5 bases each). V was cut by 2 bases and J by 6 bases, with 12 bases left in between. The germline V gene has CDR1 SGHNT and CDR2 YYREEE (reference sequence). The CDR3 has 14 amino acids. The full variable domain, in which reference TRBV5-4 and TRBJ2-1 provide the parts outside the CDR3, is ETGVTQSPTHLIKTRGQQVTLRCSSQSGHNTVSWYQQALGQGPQFIFQYYREEENGRGNFPPRFSGLQFPNYSSELNVNALELDDSALYLCASSLLGPINEQFFGPGTRLTVL.

This clone was counted between two and nine times. The chain carries TRBV7-9 and TRBJ1-1; D unclear. V was shortened by 3 bases and J by 4 bases, with 15 bases between the two germline ends. The CDR3 is made up of 15 amino acids. Germline V lookup: CDR1 SEHNR, CDR2 FQNEAQ (reference sequence). The CDR3 DNA sequence: TGTGCCAGCAGCTTGGAAGGAACATCGGGCACTGAAGCTTTCTTT. It specifies CASSLEGTSGTEAFF.

J is TRBJ1-2 and V is TRBV30, with D tentatively TRBD1 (5 bases). Per the germline V gene, CDR1 is GTSNPN and CDR2 is SVGIG (reference sequence). The CDR3 contains 11 residues. V was trimmed by 8 bases and J by 2 bases, leaving 9 bases between them. The CDR3 DNA follows: TGTGCCCTACAGGAAAACTATGGCTACACCTTC. Translation gives CALQENYGYTF.

The chain joins TRBV27 to TRBJ1-6, with TRBD1 as a possible D gene (5 bases). V was clipped by 3 bases and J by 7 bases, with 10 bases between them. CDR1 MNHEY and CDR2 SMNVEV come from the germline V gene (reference sequence). The CDR3 loop spans 14 amino acids. The DNA for the CDR3 is TGTGCCAGCAGTTTCAATACAGGAAATTCACCCCTCCACTTT. The encoded protein is CASSFNTGNSPLHF.

CDR3 amino acids: CASGGRNSNQPQHF. The CDR3 nucleotides read TGTGCCAGCGGGGGCAGGAATAGCAATCAGCCCCAGCATTTT. The rearrangement uses TRBV19 and TRBJ1-5; TRBD1 might be the D (6 bases). CDR1 and CDR2 from the germline V gene are LNHDA and SQIVND (reference sequence). This CDR3 is built from 14 residues. Trimming removed 9 bases from V and 0 bases from J, with 12 bases in between.

The gene calls are TRBV27 and TRBJ2-5; D unclear. Per the germline V gene, CDR1 is MNHEY and CDR2 is SMNVEV (reference sequence). The CDR3 extends over 15 amino acids. Trimming removed 5 bases at V and 6 bases at J, with 19 bases between. DNA for the CDR3: TGTGCCAGCAGTCCCCGGTCAACAGCTTTAAAGACCCAGTACTTC. Protein product: CASSPRSTALKTQYF.

The V call is TRBV30, the J call TRBJ2-1; no clear D gene. CDR1 and CDR2 (germline): GTSNPN, SVGIG (reference sequence). The CDR3 is 13 amino acids. V lost 4 bases, J lost 8 bases, and 15 bases lay in between. The CDR3 spells CAWNAILRDEQFF. CDR3 bases: TGTGCCTGGAATGCCATTTTAAGGGATGAGCAGTTCTTC.

The chain carries TRBV25-1 and TRBJ2-7; no clear D. The germline V gene has CDR1 MGHDK and CDR2 SYGVNS. This CDR3 has 11 amino acids. V gave up 4 bases and J gave up 4 bases, with 5 bases separating them. CDR3 loop: CASSVNYEQYF. In DNA form, the CDR3 reads TGTGCCAGCAGTGTTAATTACGAGCAGTACTTC.

V is TRBV19 and J is TRBJ2-7; D is undetermined. The V end was cut by 4 bases, the J end by 2 bases, with 6 bases between. There are 12 residues in the CDR3. Germline V gene sequence: CDR1 LNHDA, CDR2 SQIVND (reference sequence). The CDR3 is CASSTEAYEQYF. In DNA form, the CDR3 reads TGTGCCAGTAGTACCGAAGCCTACGAGCAGTACTTC.

The chain joins TRBV9 to TRBJ2-3; D gene ambiguous. Trimming took off 2 bases at V and 2 bases at J, with 9 bases between the two ends. CDR3 length: 14 amino acids. Germline CDR1 SGDLS, CDR2 YYNGEE. CDR3 in DNA: TGTGCCAGCAGCGTGATAGCCCTCACAGATACGCAGTATTTT. Protein: CASSVIALTDTQYF.

The chain has TRBV5-1 and TRBJ2-4; 7 nucleotides match TRBD1. CDR3 size: 13 residues. Looked up from germline, CDR1 is SGHRS and CDR2 is YFSETQ. The V and J ends lost 2 bases and 8 bases, in that order; junction bases with no gene match: 4. The CDR3 DNA reads TGCGCCAGCAGCTTAGGGGGCGCAGACATTCAGTACTTC. Its translation is CASSLGGADIQYF.

V is TRBV11-2 and J is TRBJ2-3; 13 positions match TRBD2. The CDR3 extends over 17 amino acids. With V trimmed by 1 base and J by 4 bases, 5 bases remained unmatched. CDR1 and CDR2 from the germline V gene are SGHAT and FQNNGV. The CDR3 DNA follows: TGTGCCAGCAGCTTAGGTGGACTAGCGGGGGAACCAGATACGCAGTATTTT. Protein: CASSLGGLAGEPDTQYF.

This clone has more than one count but fewer than ten. The V call is TRBV4-3, the J call TRBJ1-2; 7 bases match TRBD1. Per the germline V gene, CDR1 is LGHNA and CDR2 is YSLEER. V was pared by 0 bases and J by 3 bases, with 4 bases of the junction left unmatched. There are 15 residues in the CDR3. CDR3 bases: TGCGCCAGCAGCCAAGATGGAAGGGGGCACTATGGCTACACCTTC. It is translated as CASSQDGRGHYGYTF.

The chain recombines TRBV5-1 with TRBJ1-6; TRBD1 is a possible D gene (6 bases). Trimming removed 3 bases from V and 13 bases from J, with 20 bases in between. The CDR3 contains 15 residues. CDR1 and CDR2 (germline): SGHRS, YFSETQ. DNA of the CDR3: TGCGCCAGCAGCTCTACTACCGGGACATCCTCGCCCCTCCACTTT. Translating it yields CASSSTTGTSSPLHF.

This clone showed up just a few times. V usage is TRBV4-3 and J usage is TRBJ1-1; D gene unclear. Germline V gives CDR1 LGHNA, CDR2 YSLEER. The CDR3 contains 13 residues. V was cut by 3 bases and J by 5 bases, with 10 bases left in between. Here the CDR3 DNA reads TGCGCCAGCAGCCAGGAGATGGGTACTGAAGCTTTCTTT. Residues: CASSQEMGTEAFF.

The chain is built from TRBV11-2 and TRBJ2-6; D is possibly TRBD2 (6 bases). Germline V lookup: CDR1 SGHAT, CDR2 FQNNGV. This CDR3 spans 19 amino acids. V shed 1 base and J shed 4 bases, with 20 bases lying between them. The CDR3 sequence: CASSLGSRTGARGANVLTF. CDR3 coding DNA: TGTGCCAGCAGCTTAGGTTCCAGGACGGGAGCGCGAGGGGCCAACGTCCTGACTTTC. The full variable domain, rest sourced from reference TRBV11-2 and TRBJ2-6, is EAGVAQSPRYKIIEKRQSVAFWCNPISGHATLYWYQQILGQGPKLLIQFQNNGVVDDSQLPKDRFSAERLKGVDSTLKIQPAKLEDSAVYLCASSLGSRTGARGANVLTFGAGSRLTVL.